This paragraph covers one T cell receptor (beta chain) sequence. Its antigen remains unknown. The CDR3 has 13 residues. V lost 2 bases and J lost 6, with 8 bases in between. In germline, CDR1 is SGHDN, CDR2 FVKESK. This sample stems from a study of STAT5B mutations in CD4+ large granular lymphocyte leukemia. Study-level findings and limits: Patient CD4-sorted repertoires looked more clonal than healthy CD4+ repertoires, even without putative leukemic clones. Main leukemic clonotypes were patient-specific, but roughly 26% appeared at low frequency elsewhere.

The assay was immunoSEQ multiplex PCR, and TCRdb's table has in-frame clones only and misses some. The table has more than 35,000 clones, approximately 85% seen once. The receptor's source is a human donor in good health. The sequenced sample consisted of CD4+ T cells from blood buffy coats. V gene TRBV14 combines with J gene TRBJ1-3; D might be TRBD1 (5 bases). CDR3 loop: CASSQLGENTIYF. CDR3 sequence (DNA): TGTGCCAGCAGCCAACTGGGGGAAAACACCATATATTTT. The full variable domain, in which reference TRBV14 and TRBJ1-3 provide the parts outside the CDR3, is EAGVTQFPSHSVIEKGQTVTLRCDPISGHDNLYWYRRVMGKEIKFLLHFVKESKQDESGMPNNRFLAERTGGTYSTLKVQPAELEDSGVYFCASSQLGENTIYFGEGSWLTVV.